The entry that follows covers one T cell receptor beta chain sequence. No antigen is known for it. This sample is part of a study of CD8 T cells in ankylosing spondylitis. Study-wide points: Clones linked to disease, bearing a CD8+ phenotype, were relatively rare in peripheral blood. Significantly higher representation of disease-linked clones was reported for matched ankylosing spondylitis synovial fluid. The study identified a TCR beta motif of fewer than 10 highly homologous variants that appeared characteristic of ankylosing spondylitis blood.

Quantitative 5'-RACE with molecular barcodes produced the TCR beta libraries. TCRdb itself ran the 5' RACE reads through MiXCR, one entry per CDR3 protein. The sample carries 150,000 to 200,000 distinct CDR3 sequences, around a third recorded once. The CDR3 consists of 16 residues. V lost 6 bases and J lost 1; bases outside the gene matches: 10. The sequenced sample was synovial fluid, either unsorted or a sorted T cell fraction (not recorded which). This clonotype was obtained from a male donor with ankylosing spondylitis. This sequence joins TRBV12-3 or TRBV12-4 and TRBJ2-5; 8 nucleotides agree with TRBD1. Here the CDR3 DNA reads TGTGCCAGCAGCCCCAAGGGACAGGTCACCCAAGAGACCCAGTACTTC. This gives the protein CASSPKGQVTQETQYF.